This TCR beta chain was profiled in a study of T cell repertoires in cytomegalovirus infection. Study at large: Both a matching HLA type and CMV infection were indicated by public TCR beta signatures.

V lost 1 base and J lost 4; bases outside the gene matches: 9. Per the germline V gene, CDR1 is SGHTA and CDR2 is FQGTGA. This CDR3 has 17 residues. This clonotype was counted ten times or more. The antigen remains undetermined. Using its own MiXCR run on the reads, TCRdb lists one record per CDR3 protein. The sample yields almost 500,000 distinct CDR3 sequences, approximately 11% seen once. General study points: Cumulated frequencies of public TCR beta families served to identify carriers of CMV plus the relevant HLA.

This clonotype originated in a human donor in good health (CMV status not recorded). Some clones in this sample may be carry-over from other donors' samples. Sequencing was performed on PBMCs. The chain links TRBV7-3 to TRBJ2-1, with 8 bases lining up with TRBD2. The CDR3 loop reads CASSLNSGRGAYNEQFF. In DNA, the CDR3 is TGTGCCAGCAGCTTAAACTCAGGGCGGGGGGCATACAATGAGCAGTTCTTC.